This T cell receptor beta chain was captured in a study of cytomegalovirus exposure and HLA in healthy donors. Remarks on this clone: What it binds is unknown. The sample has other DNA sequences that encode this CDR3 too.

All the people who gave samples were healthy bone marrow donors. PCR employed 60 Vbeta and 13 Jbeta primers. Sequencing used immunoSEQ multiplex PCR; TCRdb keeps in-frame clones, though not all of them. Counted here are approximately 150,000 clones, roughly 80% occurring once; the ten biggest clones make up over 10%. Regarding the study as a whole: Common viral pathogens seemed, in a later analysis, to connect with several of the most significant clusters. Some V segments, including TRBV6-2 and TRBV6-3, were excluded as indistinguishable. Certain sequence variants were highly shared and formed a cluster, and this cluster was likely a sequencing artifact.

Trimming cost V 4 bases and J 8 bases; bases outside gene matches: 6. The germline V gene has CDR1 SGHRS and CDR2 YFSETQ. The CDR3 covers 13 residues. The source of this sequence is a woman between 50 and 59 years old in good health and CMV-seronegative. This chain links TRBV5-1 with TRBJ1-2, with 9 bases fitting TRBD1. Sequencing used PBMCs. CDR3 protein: CASSPGQGHGYTF. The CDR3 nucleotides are TGCGCCAGCAGCCCGGGACAGGGCCACGGCTACACCTTC.